This T cell receptor (beta chain) was recovered during a study of T cell repertoires in aging, cancer and after chemotherapy. Overall study: Paired samples before and after chemotherapy came from chronic lymphocytic leukemia patients on fludarabine- or bendamustine-based regimens.

Germline V gene sequence: CDR1 LNHDA, CDR2 SQIVND (reference sequence). This CDR3 is built from 14 residues. The V gene end was trimmed by 7 bases and the J gene end by 8 bases; junction bases not matched to a gene: 12. In regard to this clonotype: Antigen unknown.

Notes on the study in general: Across the chemotherapy interval, each cancer cohort showed higher median generation probability, suggesting thymic rebound. No conclusions about immunological memory after chemotherapy can be drawn from the repertoire data.

Multiplex touch-down PCR with TRB-A/B primers amplified rearranged V-D-J TRB sequences. MiXCR was run by TCRdb on the multiplex PCR reads, yielding one entry per CDR3 protein. The table shows roughly 1,500 distinct CDR3 sequences, with around 54% occurring only once. Amplification of TCR beta used genomic DNA extracted from peripheral blood. This receptor was taken from a human donor with a blood cancer. The chain has TRBV19 and TRBJ1-2; 8 bases line up with TRBD1. Sequences were obtained from blood. The DNA for the CDR3 is TGTGCCAGTATCCGGGACAGGAGGATTGGGGGCTACACCTTC. Its protein is CASIRDRRIGGYTF.